This is a list of T cell receptor beta chains from one sample in a study of tumor-infiltrating lymphocytes in primary liver carcinoma. MiXCR, run by TCRdb on the multiplex PCR reads, gives a single entry per CDR3 protein. The table lists roughly 330,000 distinct CDR3 sequences, less than 65% of them singletons. Sample: peripheral blood. These receptors all come from a middle-aged man with primary liver carcinoma and hepatitis B virus infection. The CDR3 runs from the conserved cysteine through the conserved F or W. D genes are given only for firm matches. Clone size appears in some rows only: once, few, many, or a class for an expanded clone.

v_call	j_call	d_call	clone_size	cdr3_aa	cdr3_nt
TRBV11-2	TRBJ1-1	.	many	CASSSSRRNTEAFF	TGTGCCAGCAGCTCTTCTCGCAGAAACACTGAAGCTTTCTTT
TRBV5-1	TRBJ2-5	.	.	CASSYDWRETQYF	TGCGCCAGCAGCTACGACTGGAGGGAGACCCAGTACTTC
TRBV11-2	TRBJ2-5	.	.	CASSLLAPGSAGTQYF	TGTGCCAGCAGCTTATTAGCTCCGGGTTCAGCTGGGACCCAGTACTTC
TRBV11-1	TRBJ1-1	.	.	CASSPGRRSEAFF	TGTGCCAGCAGCCCAGGAAGACGGAGCGAAGCTTTCTTT
TRBV11-2	TRBJ2-7	.	.	CASSLTGARSEHYF	TGTGCCAGCAGCTTGACGGGGGCTCGTAGCGAGCACTACTTC
TRBV6-2/TRBV6-3	TRBJ2-3	.	once	CARSYLGRSTDTQYF	TGTGCCCGCAGTTACTTAGGGCGGAGCACAGATACGCAGTATTTT
TRBV11-2	TRBJ2-4	.	medium-sized	CASSSLLSKNIQYF	TGTGCCAGCAGCTCCCTACTGTCCAAAAACATTCAGTACTTC
TRBV10-3	TRBJ1-5	TRBD1	.	CAVIAVGTENQPQHF	TGTGCCGTCATTGCAGTCGGGACAGAGAATCAGCCCCAGCATTTT
TRBV5-1	TRBJ2-1	.	.	CASSLAPGSTYNEQFF	TGCGCCAGCAGCTTGGCCCCAGGGTCCACCTACAATGAGCAGTTCTTC
TRBV6-2/TRBV6-3	TRBJ2-7	.	many	CASRIEDSYEQYF	TGTGCCAGCAGAATAGAGGACTCCTACGAGCAGTACTTC
TRBV30	TRBJ1-2	.	.	CAWSAGRTYGYTF	TGTGCCTGGAGTGCTGGACGGACCTATGGCTACACCTTC
TRBV5-1	TRBJ2-1	.	.	CASSLDPVGQGCNEQFF	TGCGCCAGCAGCTTGGACCCTGTCGGGCAGGGCTGCAATGAGCAGTTCTTC
TRBV11-2	TRBJ1-3	.	many	CASSLFGGLSGNTIYF	TGTGCCAGCAGCTTATTTGGGGGCCTCTCTGGAAACACCATATATTTT
TRBV6-2/TRBV6-3	TRBJ2-3	.	.	CASSYPRGTAKGDTYYF	TGTGCCAGCAGTTACCCCAGGGGCACCGCAAAAGGAGATACGTATTATTTT
TRBV14	TRBJ2-5	.	many	CASSQDRQVQETQYF	TGTGCCAGCAGCCAAGATCGGCAGGTCCAAGAGACCCAGTACTTC
TRBV5-6	TRBJ2-7	TRBD2	.	CASSRPTSEAFDEQYF	TGTGCCAGCAGCCGACCCACTAGCGAGGCTTTTGACGAGCAGTACTTC
TRBV6-2/TRBV6-3	TRBJ1-2	.	.	CASSHPPVIGYTF	TGTGCCAGCAGTCACCCACCGGTGATCGGCTACACCTTC
TRBV19	TRBJ1-1	.	few	CASTSQGPYTEAFF	TGTGCCAGCACCTCCCAAGGCCCGTACACTGAAGCTTTCTTT
TRBV6-1	TRBJ1-2	.	once	CASFQDPPSTRSTF	TGTGCCAGCTTTCAAGATCCTCCCTCAACGAGGAGCACCTTC
TRBV29-1	TRBJ2-7	TRBD1	.	CSVVPGQGAQQYF	TGCAGCGTTGTCCCGGGACAGGGGGCTCAGCAATACTTC